This T cell receptor (beta chain) originates from a study of blood T cell repertoires in COVID-19 (dated by TCRdb to 2018 to 2021). Describing the broader study: The collaborator samples originated in the United States, Italy and Spain and spanned the acute and convalescent phases of COVID-19. The prospective study material was composed of cDNA or gDNA derived from T cells, B-cell-depleted T cells, or PBMCs. Subjects who had been exposed to COVID-19, were actively infected with it, or had recovered from it provided the deeply sampled blood TCRbeta repertoires that made up the dataset. The repertoires were released in a freely available public database meant as a resource for research on the immune response to SARS-CoV-2. Samples came from the ongoing ImmuneRACE study (first 160 participants) plus 1,254 subjects from 6 global collaborators. A de-identified subject ID, COVID-19 status, age in years and sex were almost always included in the sample metadata. Where HLA class I and class II types were available, the types were taken from metadata supplied by the sample provider, not from assay-based typing.

General findings and caveats noted by the study authors: Clinical and demographic metadata were provided uncurated, with the amount varying by source and participant.

The collaborating institutions used their own protocols to collect whole blood in K2EDTA tubes. For TCRbeta analysis, collaborator samples were shipped as frozen whole blood, as isolated PBMCs, or as DNA extracted from either sample type. TCRbeta CDR3 regions were amplified from genomic DNA by means of the immunoSEQ Assay, a bias-controlled multiplex PCR. The study's own analysis went as follows. Within the assay, amplification of reference gene primers was used to estimate how many nucleated cells each sample contained. To quantify the absolute abundance of each unique TCRbeta CDR3 rearrangement, sequence reads were collapsed and filtered. For each sample, productive Simpson clonality was calculated by taking the square root of Simpson's diversity index across productive rearrangements. The source is immuneACCESS, and TCRdb retained only in-frame sequences with V and J called. Part of the clones is not carried over; for the studies checked, unresolved V genes explain less than half of this, and the remainder is unexplained. V, J and clone size are taken as reported in that table, and D and trimming were inferred from the DNA itself. The sample data list about 210,000 clones, and more than 70% of these were observed just once. The biggest ten clones account for roughly 13% of the sample.

About this clone itself: It has no known antigen specificity. Base-call qualities are not available, and no considerably larger clone is one nucleotide away.

In the germline V gene, CDR1 corresponds to SGHVS and CDR2 to FNYEAQ. V is cut by 3 bases and J by 4 bases, and the space between the germline ends is 7 bases. Spanning cysteine to phenylalanine, the CDR3 consists of 13 amino acids. CDR3 DNA is the only sequence kept; it has 39 bases, read in frame from the first base. The rearranged segments are TRBV7-6 and TRBJ2-1; the D gene is not confidently resolved. The sequence came from a human donor in a cohort sampled during active COVID-19. The source material was peripheral blood. The CDR3 reads as follows: CASSFAEYNEQFF. The DNA reads as follows: TGTGCCAGCAGCTTTGCGGAGTACAATGAGCAGTTCTTC.